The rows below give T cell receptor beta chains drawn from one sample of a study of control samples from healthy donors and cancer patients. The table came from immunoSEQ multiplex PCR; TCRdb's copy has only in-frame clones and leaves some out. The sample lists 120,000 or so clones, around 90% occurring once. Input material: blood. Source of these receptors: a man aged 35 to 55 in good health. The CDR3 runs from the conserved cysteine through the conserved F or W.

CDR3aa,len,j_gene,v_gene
CATSDSPGEQGAVQPQHF,18,TRBJ1-5,TRBV24-1
CASANGGGRQETQYF,15,TRBJ2-5,TRBV11-3
CASGGLGAHNEQFF,14,TRBJ2-1,TRBV25-1
CASRGLGNEKLFF,13,TRBJ1-4,TRBV5-1
CASSFPGQFYGYTF,14,TRBJ1-2,TRBV7-9
CASSMSWWAPSNTGELFF,18,TRBJ2-2,TRBV19
CAWSALGRGSEAFF,14,TRBJ1-1,TRBV30
CASSESDRTLAKNIQYF,17,TRBJ2-4,TRBV25-1
CASSLTQQGNTEAFF,15,TRBJ1-1,TRBV7-2
CASSERTSRWETQYF,15,TRBJ2-5,TRBV2
CASSSQGEVRTEAFF,15,TRBJ1-1,TRBV6-5
CASSLARGGNTIYF,14,TRBJ1-3,TRBV7-9
CASSNSVVMETQYF,14,TRBJ2-5,TRBV6-2/TRBV6-3
CASGSPEQGYNEQFF,15,TRBJ2-1,TRBV2
CASSSRFGTGIGPDTQYF,18,TRBJ2-3,TRBV6-2/TRBV6-3
CASSHVTGDSPLHF,14,TRBJ1-6,TRBV4-3
CASSESFGGGNQPQHF,16,TRBJ1-5,TRBV10-1
CASSEEIADTQYF,13,TRBJ2-3,TRBV25-1
CASSLRDRRSNQPQHF,16,TRBJ1-5,TRBV7-8
CAWSVGRAAEAFF,13,TRBJ1-1,TRBV30
CASSLTEGDYGYTF,14,TRBJ1-2,TRBV27
CASSDPKGHTDTQYF,15,TRBJ2-3,TRBV10-1
CASSSSGRGQRNEKLFF,17,TRBJ1-4,TRBV7-9
CASSYQDGVAYGYTF,15,TRBJ1-2,TRBV6-2/TRBV6-3
CASSPDRALAGNTIYF,16,TRBJ1-3,TRBV2
CASQQLAGGHNYNEQFF,17,TRBJ2-1,TRBV19
CASSTRDRGSSDTQYF,16,TRBJ2-3,TRBV7-8
CATSDPGRPKQYF,13,TRBJ2-7,TRBV24-1
CATSKTGLAEKLFF,14,TRBJ1-4,TRBV24-1
CASSVGAGIRYEQYF,15,TRBJ2-7,TRBV9
CASRLGRGASAQHF,14,TRBJ1-5,TRBV19
CASSLSQTTVSEAFF,15,TRBJ1-1,TRBV5-1
CASSRGAGTEAFF,13,TRBJ1-1,TRBV18
CSVTPDRIYGYTF,13,TRBJ1-2,TRBV29-1
CASSQDPTGELFF,13,TRBJ2-2,TRBV4-3
CASSPSGGGFGKLFF,15,TRBJ1-4,TRBV11-3
CASSPGGGMGTEAFF,15,TRBJ1-1,TRBV18
CSVMGLREKLFF,12,TRBJ1-4,TRBV29-1
CASSYGGARYEQYF,14,TRBJ2-7,TRBV6-5
CASRFTQGEAYEQYF,15,TRBJ2-7,TRBV5-1
CASSPSTPQETQYF,14,TRBJ2-5,TRBV7-2
CASSEQNEATQYF,13,TRBJ2-5,TRBV6-1
CASSYVGSGNQPQHF,15,TRBJ1-5,TRBV6-2/TRBV6-3
CAISEREKLFF,11,TRBJ1-4,TRBV10-3
CASSGGTGRSGANVLTF,17,TRBJ2-6,TRBV10-1
CASSLGTSGGYTF,13,TRBJ1-2,TRBV11-3
CASSTRDRGGTDTQYF,16,TRBJ2-3,TRBV7-8
CASSFSGNSNQPQHF,15,TRBJ1-5,TRBV6-6
CASSPGGGETQYF,13,TRBJ2-5,TRBV5-1
CASSSSEGTRETQYF,15,TRBJ2-5,TRBV5-1
CASRGGSWYQETQYF,15,TRBJ2-5,TRBV10-2
CASSLDLSSNTEAFF,15,TRBJ1-1,TRBV7-2
CASSLSPGDYEQYF,14,TRBJ2-7,TRBV5-1
CASSQGEETQYF,12,TRBJ2-5,TRBV18
CASSLGTEHYGYTF,14,TRBJ1-2,TRBV7-9